These T cell receptor beta chains were read from a single sample in a study of early T cells in non-severe SARS-CoV-2 infection. TCRdb re-called the 5' RACE reads through MiXCR, storing one row per CDR3 protein. The table includes about 54,000 distinct CDR3 sequences, about 7.7% detected once. This sample comprised whole blood, obtained at baseline. The receptors here all came from an adult who was a healthcare worker with PCR-confirmed SARS-CoV-2 infection or an uninfected control (not recorded which). CDR3s include the opening cysteine and the closing phenylalanine or tryptophan. D genes are given only for firm matches. The size entry is marked missing in some rows and otherwise reads once, few, many or a size class.

abundance,d_gene,v_gene,j_gene,CDR3aa,CDR3nt
.,.,TRBV7-8,TRBJ2-7,CASSSYYNYEQYF,TGTGCCAGCAGCTCCTACTATAACTACGAGCAGTACTTC
.,.,TRBV29-1,TRBJ2-5,CSARQTQETQYF,TGCAGCGCCCGACAGACTCAAGAGACCCAGTACTTC
many,.,TRBV3-1,TRBJ2-4,CASSQGAGLNIQYF,TGTGCCAGCAGCCAAGGGGCAGGATTAAACATTCAGTACTTC
many,TRBD1,TRBV7-9,TRBJ2-5,CASSERTGNQETQYF,TGTGCCAGCAGCGAGAGGACAGGGAACCAAGAGACCCAGTACTTC
.,.,TRBV12-3/TRBV12-4,TRBJ1-2,CASFLRGGYTF,TGTGCCAGCTTCCTAAGAGGTGGCTACACCTTC
.,TRBD1,TRBV20-1,TRBJ2-7,CSADRALSYEQYF,TGCAGCGCCGACAGGGCCCTCTCCTACGAGCAGTACTTC
many,TRBD2,TRBV10-2,TRBJ2-3,CASMGGRLTDTQYF,TGCGCCAGCATGGGAGGGAGGTTGACAGATACGCAGTATTTT
many,TRBD2,TRBV28,TRBJ2-7,CASSLDRASGRGEQYF,TGTGCCAGCAGTTTGGATCGGGCTAGCGGACGAGGGGAGCAGTACTTC
medium-sized,TRBD2,TRBV20-1,TRBJ2-7,CSASSLERETYEQYF,TGCAGTGCCAGTTCATTGGAGCGGGAAACCTACGAGCAGTACTTC
many,.,TRBV5-1,TRBJ1-1,CASSYRMNTEAFF,TGCGCCAGCAGCTATAGAATGAACACTGAAGCTTTCTTT
many,.,TRBV7-6,TRBJ1-2,CARFNRFGYTF,TGTGCCAGATTTAACAGGTTTGGCTACACCTTC
many,.,TRBV2,TRBJ2-5,CASSEGEETQYF,TGTGCCAGCAGTGAGGGGGAGGAGACCCAGTACTTC
many,TRBD2,TRBV28,TRBJ2-5,CASTSGSQETQYF,TGTGCCAGCACTAGCGGGAGCCAAGAGACCCAGTACTTC
many,.,TRBV9,TRBJ2-7,CASSPRLSLNREQYF,TGTGCCAGCAGCCCGAGACTATCCCTAAATCGCGAGCAGTACTTC
hyperexpanded,.,TRBV5-1,TRBJ1-1,CASSLALLPGTEAFF,TGCGCCAGCAGCTTGGCTCTCCTCCCGGGGACTGAAGCTTTCTTT
many,TRBD2,TRBV5-1,TRBJ2-5,CASTRGEGLETQYF,TGCGCCAGCACCCGTGGGGAGGGCCTAGAGACCCAGTACTTC
.,.,TRBV5-1,TRBJ2-1,CASSLESIRFF,TGCGCCAGCAGCTTGGAGAGTATCCGGTTCTTC
.,.,TRBV6-5,TRBJ1-2,CASSWQGTLYGYTF,TGTGCCAGCAGTTGGCAGGGGACGCTCTATGGCTACACCTTC
few,.,TRBV20-1,TRBJ2-1,CSALAQGSSPFF,TGCAGTGCACTAGCCCAAGGGTCGAGCCCGTTCTTC
few,.,TRBV3-1,TRBJ2-1,CASSQDPESYNEQFF,TGTGCCAGCAGCCAAGATCCAGAATCCTACAATGAGCAGTTCTTC
.,.,TRBV24-1,TRBJ2-7,CATSDNYEQYF,TGTGCCACCTCGGACAACTACGAGCAGTACTTC
few,.,TRBV7-9,TRBJ2-5,CASSFREETQYF,TGTGCCAGCAGCTTCAGGGAAGAGACCCAGTACTTC
few,TRBD1,TRBV4-1,TRBJ1-1,CASSQVGQGSEAFF,TGCGCCAGCAGCCAAGTTGGACAGGGGTCTGAAGCTTTCTTT
many,.,TRBV27,TRBJ2-3,CASSLRQGSDTQYF,TGTGCCAGCAGTTTGCGTCAGGGGTCCGATACGCAGTATTTT
many,.,TRBV10-3,TRBJ2-2,CATSSGGELFF,TGTGCCACCAGTTCGGGCGGGGAGCTGTTTTTT
.,TRBD1,TRBV7-3,TRBJ2-3,CASSMSPGQGDTQYF,TGTGCCAGCAGCATGTCGCCGGGACAGGGGGATACGCAGTATTTT
many,TRBD2,TRBV29-1,TRBJ2-1,CSVSAGTSGYNEQFF,TGCAGCGTTTCTGCCGGGACTAGCGGTTACAATGAGCAGTTCTTC
many,.,TRBV9,TRBJ2-1,CASSVDLTGVYNEQFF,TGTGCCAGCAGCGTAGATTTGACCGGGGTTTACAATGAGCAGTTCTTC
.,TRBD2,TRBV4-1,TRBJ2-1,CASSQETSGSGHEQFF,TGCGCCAGCAGCCAAGAAACTAGCGGGAGTGGGCATGAGCAGTTCTTC
many,.,TRBV28,TRBJ2-7,CASTPGRSPLEQYF,TGTGCCAGCACCCCGGGACGAAGCCCTCTCGAGCAGTACTTC
many,TRBD2,TRBV5-4,TRBJ2-7,CASSSPGLAGETHF,TGTGCCAGCAGCTCACCGGGACTAGCGGGGGAGACGCACTTC
many,TRBD1,TRBV7-6,TRBJ1-2,CASSLADRGHYGYTF,TGTGCCAGCAGCTTAGCGGACAGGGGGCATTATGGCTACACCTTC
.,.,TRBV27,TRBJ2-2,CASSFPRGTGELFF,TGTGCCAGCAGTTTTCCACGTGGCACCGGGGAGCTGTTTTTT
few,.,TRBV15,TRBJ1-3,CATSAEIWGADGNTIYF,TGTGCCACCAGCGCCGAGATATGGGGAGCCGATGGAAACACCATATATTTT
.,.,TRBV29-1,TRBJ2-3,CSAERSPGDTQYF,TGCAGCGCAGAAAGGTCACCGGGGGATACGCAGTATTTT
.,.,TRBV6-6,TRBJ2-6,CAGRSLAGANVLTF,TGTGCCGGCAGGTCCTTAGCTGGGGCCAACGTCCTGACTTTC
many,.,TRBV6-1,TRBJ2-3,CASSPRSLKVADTQYF,TGTGCCAGCAGCCCGAGGTCCTTGAAGGTGGCAGATACGCAGTATTTT
few,.,TRBV12-3/TRBV12-4,TRBJ2-5,CASRPDVSQETQYF,TGTGCCAGCAGACCCGACGTAAGCCAAGAGACCCAGTACTTC
many,.,TRBV12-3/TRBV12-4,TRBJ2-6,CASIQGGANVLTF,TGTGCCAGCATCCAAGGGGGGGCCAACGTCCTGACTTTC
.,TRBD2,TRBV12-3/TRBV12-4,TRBJ2-7,CASSLTSGRSYEQYF,TGTGCCAGCAGTTTAACTAGCGGGAGATCTTACGAGCAGTACTTC
.,.,TRBV24-1,TRBJ2-7,CATSPAPRGTTAAYEQYF,TGTGCCACCAGCCCGGCCCCGCGCGGGACGACGGCGGCCTACGAGCAGTACTTC